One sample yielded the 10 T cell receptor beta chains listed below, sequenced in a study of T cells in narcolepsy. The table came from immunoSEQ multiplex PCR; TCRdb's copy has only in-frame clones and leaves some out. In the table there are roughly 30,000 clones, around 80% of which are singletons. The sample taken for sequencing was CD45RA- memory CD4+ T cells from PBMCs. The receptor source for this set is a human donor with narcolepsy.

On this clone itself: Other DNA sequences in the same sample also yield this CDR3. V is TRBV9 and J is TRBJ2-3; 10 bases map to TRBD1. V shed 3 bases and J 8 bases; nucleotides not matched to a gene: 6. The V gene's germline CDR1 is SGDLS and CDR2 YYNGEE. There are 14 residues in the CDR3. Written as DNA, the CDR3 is TGTGCCAGCAGCGCAGGGACAGGGGAAGGTACGCAGTATTTT. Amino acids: CASSAGTGEGTQYF.

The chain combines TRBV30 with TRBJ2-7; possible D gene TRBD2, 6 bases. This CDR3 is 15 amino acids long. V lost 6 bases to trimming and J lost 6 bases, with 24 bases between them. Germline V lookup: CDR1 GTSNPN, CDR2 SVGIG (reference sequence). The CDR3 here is CACHRRGEGVREQYF. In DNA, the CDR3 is TGTGCCTGCCATCGGAGGGGTGAAGGAGTTCGCGAGCAGTACTTC.

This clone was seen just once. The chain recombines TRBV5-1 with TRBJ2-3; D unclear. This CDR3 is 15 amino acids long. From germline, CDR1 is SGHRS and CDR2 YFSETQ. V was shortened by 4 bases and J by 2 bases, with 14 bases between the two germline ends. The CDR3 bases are TGCGCCAGCAGCCCCGGCGCCACCGACACAGATACGCAGTATTTT. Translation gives CASSPGATDTDTQYF.

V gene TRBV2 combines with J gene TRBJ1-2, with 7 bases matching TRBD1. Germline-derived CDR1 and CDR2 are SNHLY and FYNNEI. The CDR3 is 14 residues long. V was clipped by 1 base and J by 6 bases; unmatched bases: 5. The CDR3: CASSEGGGVNGYTF. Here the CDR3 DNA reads TGTGCCAGCAGTGAAGGAGGGGGCGTTAATGGCTACACCTTC.

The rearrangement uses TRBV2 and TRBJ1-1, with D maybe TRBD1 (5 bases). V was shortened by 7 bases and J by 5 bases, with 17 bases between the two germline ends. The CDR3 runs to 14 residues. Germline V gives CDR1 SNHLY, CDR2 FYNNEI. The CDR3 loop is CASKPKWGDTEAFF. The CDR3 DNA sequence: TGTGCCAGCAAGCCGAAATGGGGGGATACTGAAGCTTTCTTT.

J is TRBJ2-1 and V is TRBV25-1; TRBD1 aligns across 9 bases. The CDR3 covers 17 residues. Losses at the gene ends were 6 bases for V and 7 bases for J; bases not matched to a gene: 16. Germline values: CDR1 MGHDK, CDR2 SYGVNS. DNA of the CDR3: TGTGCCAGCAGCAAAAGGGGAGGGACAGGGCTGGCGAATGAGCAGTTCTTC. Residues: CASSKRGGTGLANEQFF.

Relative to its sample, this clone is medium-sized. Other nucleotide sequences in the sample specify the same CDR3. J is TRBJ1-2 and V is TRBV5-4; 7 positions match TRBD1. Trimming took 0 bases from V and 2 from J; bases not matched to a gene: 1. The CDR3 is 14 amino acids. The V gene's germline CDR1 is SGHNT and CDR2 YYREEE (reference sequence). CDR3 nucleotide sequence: TGTGCCAGCAGCTTGGTGGGACAGAACTATGGCTACACCTTC. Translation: CASSLVGQNYGYTF.

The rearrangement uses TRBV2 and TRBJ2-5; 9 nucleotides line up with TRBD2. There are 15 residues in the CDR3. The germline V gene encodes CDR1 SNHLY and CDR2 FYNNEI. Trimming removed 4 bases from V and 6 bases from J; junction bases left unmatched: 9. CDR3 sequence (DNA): TGTGCCAGCAGTGGGGCGGCGGGGGGGCGAAAGACCCAGTACTTC. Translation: CASSGAAGGRKTQYF. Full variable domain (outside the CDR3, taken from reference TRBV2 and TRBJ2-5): EPEVTQTPSHQVTQMGQEVILRCVPISNHLYFYWYRQILGQKVEFLVSFYNNEISEKSEIFDDQFSVERPDGSNFTLKIRSTKLEDSAMYFCASSGAAGGRKTQYFGPGTRLLVL.

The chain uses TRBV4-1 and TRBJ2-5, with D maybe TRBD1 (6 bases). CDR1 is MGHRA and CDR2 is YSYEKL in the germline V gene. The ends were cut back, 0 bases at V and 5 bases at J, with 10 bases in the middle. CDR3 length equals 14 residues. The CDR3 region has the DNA TGCGCCAGCAGCCAAGAACACAGGGTCGAGACCCAGTACTTC. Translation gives CASSQEHRVETQYF.

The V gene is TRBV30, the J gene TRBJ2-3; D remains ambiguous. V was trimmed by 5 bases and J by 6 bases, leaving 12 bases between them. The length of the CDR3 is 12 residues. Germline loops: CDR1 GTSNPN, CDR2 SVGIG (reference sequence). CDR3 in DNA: TGTGCCTGGGTGCAGTACCGCGATACGCAGTATTTT. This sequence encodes CAWVQYRDTQYF. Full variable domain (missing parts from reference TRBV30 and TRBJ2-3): SQTIHQWPATLVQPVGSPLSLECTVEGTSNPNLYWYRQAAGRGLQLLFYSVGIGQISSEVPQNLSASRPQDRQFILSSKKLLLSDSGFYLCAWVQYRDTQYFGPGTRLTVL.